Listed here are 25 T cell receptor beta chains from one sample, sequenced in a study of shared T cell receptors in the human thymus. Here immunoSEQ multiplex PCR was the method, and the copy in TCRdb shows in-frame clones only, minus some. There are about 380,000 clones in the sample; 95% occur only once, and approximately 0.02% lies in the top ten. The sample consisted of thymocytes. Every receptor here comes from a human donor.

The sample holds a few counts of this clone. The V and J genes are TRBV27 and TRBJ2-7; a weak D match, TRBD2 (6 bases). CDR3 length equals 15 residues. V lost 6 bases and J 1 base, leaving 16 bases between the germline ends. Looked up from germline, CDR1 is MNHEY and CDR2 is SMNVEV (reference sequence). The CDR3: CASRSGTRPSYEQYF. The CDR3 bases are TGTGCCAGCAGGTCGGGGACTCGTCCATCCTACGAGCAGTACTTC.

V gene TRBV19 combines with J gene TRBJ1-5, with a possible D match to TRBD1 (5 bases). The germline gives CDR1 LNHDA, CDR2 SQIVND (reference sequence). CDR3 length equals 17 residues. V shed 2 bases and J shed 6 bases, with 20 bases lying between them. CDR3 bases: TGTGCCAGTAGTATAAGGGGAGGGCAGGGCTCCGGTCAGCCCCAGCATTTT. Its translation: CASSIRGGQGSGQPQHF.

This chain uses TRBV7-3 with TRBJ1-1; D is ambiguous. Trimming shortened V by 5 bases and J by 0 bases, and 13 bases separated the two germline ends. Germline lookup yields CDR1 SGHTA and CDR2 FQGTGA. This CDR3 spans 15 amino acids. CDR3: CASSPYPRMNTEAFF. Here the CDR3 DNA reads TGTGCCAGCAGCCCATACCCCAGGATGAACACTGAAGCTTTCTTT.

The chain recombines TRBV5-4 with TRBJ2-7; 8 nucleotides agree with TRBD1. J gave up 1 base and V 2 bases, and 8 bases lay outside the gene matches. The germline gives CDR1 SGHNT, CDR2 YYREEE (reference sequence). There are 16 residues in the CDR3. CDR3 in DNA: TGTGCCAGCAGCTTAGAGACCGGGACAGGATCCTACGAGCAGTACTTC. Its protein product is CASSLETGTGSYEQYF.

This rearrangement joins TRBV7-6 to TRBJ1-5, with D tentatively TRBD1 (5 bases). Germline CDR1 reads SGHVS; CDR2 reads FNYEAQ. Trimming stripped 1 base from V and 3 bases from J, with 7 bases between. This CDR3 spans 14 amino acids. For the CDR3, the DNA is TGTGCCAGCAGCTTAGGACAGAACAATCAGCCCCAGCATTTT. The encoded protein is CASSLGQNNQPQHF.

This clone was seen just once. The CDR3 is CASSLPDREGTGELFF. The CDR3 DNA sequence: TGTGCCAGCAGTCTTCCGGACAGGGAGGGAACCGGGGAGCTGTTTTTT. J is TRBJ2-2 and V is TRBV27; D perhaps matches TRBD1 (8 bases). Per germline, CDR1 MNHEY and CDR2 SMNVEV (reference sequence). The V end lost 5 bases, the J end lost 5 bases, and 18 bases lay between the germline ends. This CDR3 contains 16 residues.

Written as DNA, the CDR3 is TGTGCCAGCAGTGAAGCGGGACTCAAGTGGGTTTATGGCTACACCTTC. Translation gives CASSEAGLKWVYGYTF. The V and J genes are TRBV6-1 and TRBJ1-2; D is perhaps TRBD1 (5 bases). V gave up 0 bases and J gave up 5 bases, with 16 bases separating them. The CDR3 is 16 amino acids. CDR1 is MNHNS and CDR2 is SASEGT in the germline V gene.

The chain is built from TRBV7-2 and TRBJ2-1; D uncertain. Trimming left V 0 bases short and J 0 bases short, with 12 bases between. The CDR3 is made up of 17 amino acids. CDR1 and CDR2 from the germline V gene are SGHTA and FQGNSA. CDR3 region: CASSLAHAASSYNEQFF. The CDR3 region has the DNA TGTGCCAGCAGCTTAGCGCACGCGGCGAGCTCCTACAATGAGCAGTTCTTC.

This sequence joins TRBV28 and TRBJ2-2; D not resolved. The CDR3 runs 10 residues. Per germline, CDR1 MDHEN and CDR2 SYDVKM. Deletions cut 5 bases from V and 8 bases from J, with 3 bases between. The CDR3 reads CASSGGELFF. Written as DNA, the CDR3 is TGTGCCAGCAGTGGGGGGGAGCTGTTTTTT.

The chain uses TRBV2 and TRBJ2-1, with 7 bases matching TRBD2. This CDR3 spans 16 amino acids. The V segment lost 3 bases and the J segment 4 bases; nucleotides outside the gene matches: 9. Germline CDR1 and CDR2: SNHLY and FYNNEI. The CDR3 bases are TGTGCCAGCAGTGACCGGGGGGAGAGGGGATACAATGAGCAGTTCTTC. Amino acid sequence: CASSDRGERGYNEQFF. The variable domain in full, completed from reference TRBV2 and TRBJ2-1, reads EPEVTQTPSHQVTQMGQEVILRCVPISNHLYFYWYRQILGQKVEFLVSFYNNEISEKSEIFDDQFSVERPDGSNFTLKIRSTKLEDSAMYFCASSDRGERGYNEQFFGPGTRLTVL.

The rearrangement joins TRBV5-6 to TRBJ2-5, with D maybe TRBD2 (5 bases). The CDR3 contains 15 residues. The germline V gene has CDR1 SGHDT and CDR2 YYEEEE. The ends were cut back, 4 bases at V and 4 bases at J, with 17 bases in the middle. CDR3 protein: CASSIRTGLGETQYF. CDR3 coding DNA: TGTGCCAGCAGCATACGGACGGGGTTAGGAGAGACCCAGTACTTC. Looking up the rest from reference TRBV5-6 and TRBJ2-5 gives the full variable domain: DAGVTQSPTHLIKTRGQQVTLRCSPKSGHDTVSWYQQALGQGPQFIFQYYEEEERQRGNFPDRFSGHQFPNYSSELNVNALLLGDSALYLCASSIRTGLGETQYFGPGTRLLVL.

This chain joins TRBV28 and TRBJ2-1; the D gene is possibly TRBD1 (6 bases). The length of the CDR3 is 12 residues. V was shortened by 4 bases and J by 15 bases, with 16 bases between the two germline ends. Per the germline V gene, CDR1 is MDHEN and CDR2 is SYDVKM. In DNA, the CDR3 is TGTGCCAGCAGTTCTACTCCGGGACACATGTTCTTC. This encodes CASSSTPGHMFF.

This rearrangement joins TRBV2 to TRBJ1-4, with 10 nucleotides matching TRBD1. J was trimmed by 5 bases and V by 10 bases; bases with no gene match: 4. CDR1 SNHLY and CDR2 FYNNEI come from the germline V gene. The CDR3 has 13 amino acids. The CDR3 DNA sequence: TGTGCCATCTGGACAGGGGGAAATGAAAAACTGTTTTTT. It encodes CAIWTGGNEKLFF. Complete variable domain (other parts from reference TRBV2 and TRBJ1-4): EPEVTQTPSHQVTQMGQEVILRCVPISNHLYFYWYRQILGQKVEFLVSFYNNEISEKSEIFDDQFSVERPDGSNFTLKIRSTKLEDSAMYFCAIWTGGNEKLFFGSGTQLSVL.

This chain connects TRBV30 to TRBJ2-3; D unclear. Trimming removed 2 bases at V and 0 bases at J, with 12 bases between. CDR1 and CDR2 from the germline V gene are GTSNPN and SVGIG (reference sequence). This CDR3 contains 15 residues. Here the CDR3 reads CAWSSQLPSTDTQYF. CDR3 DNA: TGTGCCTGGAGTTCCCAGTTACCTAGCACAGATACGCAGTATTTT.

J is TRBJ2-2 and V is TRBV5-5; D remains ambiguous. V lost 1 base, J lost 0 bases, and 13 bases lay in between. There are 17 residues in the CDR3. The germline CDR1 and CDR2 sequences are SGHKS and YYEKEE (reference sequence). CDR3 bases: TGTGCCAGCAGCTTGCGAGGCGCTAGAGCGAACACCGGGGAGCTGTTTTTT. It specifies CASSLRGARANTGELFF.

This clone was observed a handful of times. V and J are TRBV6-1 and TRBJ2-7; 9 positions agree with TRBD1. V trimming: 6 bases; J trimming: 6 bases; junction bases outside the gene matches: 3. The CDR3 is 12 residues long. Germline CDR1 MNHNS, CDR2 SASEGT. The CDR3 DNA follows: TGTGCCAGCAGCGGGACAGGGTTCGAGCAGTACTTC. Amino acids: CASSGTGFEQYF.

The chain joins TRBV5-4 to TRBJ2-3; D gene unclear. This CDR3 is built from 15 residues. V shed 3 bases and J shed 1 base, with 12 bases lying between them. Germline V gene data show CDR1 as SGHNT and CDR2 as YYREEE (reference sequence). The CDR3 region is CASSYGDTRTDTQYF. CDR3 bases: TGTGCCAGCAGCTATGGAGACACACGCACAGATACGCAGTATTTT.

This chain links TRBV14 with TRBJ1-4; TRBD1 matches 9 bases. The CDR3 has 16 residues. Per germline, CDR1 SGHDN and CDR2 FVKESK. The V and J ends lost 3 bases and 5 bases, in that order; junction bases with no gene match: 7. CDR3 in DNA: TGTGCCAGCAGCCAGGATGAGGACAGGGGAAATGAAAAACTGTTTTTT. Residues: CASSQDEDRGNEKLFF.

The J gene is TRBJ2-2, the V gene TRBV28; no reliable D call. Germline V gives CDR1 MDHEN, CDR2 SYDVKM. V was trimmed by 3 bases and J by 6 bases, leaving 11 bases between them. The CDR3 is 14 residues long. The CDR3 DNA reads as TGTGCCAGCAGTTTCTTCGGTTTAGCCGGGGAGCTGTTTTTT. Translating gives CASSFFGLAGELFF.

This sequence joins TRBV28 and TRBJ2-7; D is unclear. The CDR3 is 13 amino acids. From germline, CDR1 is MDHEN and CDR2 SYDVKM. V shed 6 bases and J shed 0 bases, with 9 bases lying between them. The CDR3 here is CASSPIYSYEQYF. The CDR3 coding sequence is TGTGCCAGCAGCCCCATATACTCCTACGAGCAGTACTTC.

The rearrangement uses TRBV19 and TRBJ2-7; 8 bases are a match to TRBD2. CDR1 is LNHDA, CDR2 SQIVND, per germline (reference sequence). V gave up 4 bases and J gave up 2 bases; unmatched junction bases: 10. This CDR3 spans 16 amino acids. The chain's CDR3 is CASSRTSGRRPYEQYF. In nucleotides, the CDR3 is TGTGCCAGTAGTAGAACGAGCGGGAGAAGGCCCTACGAGCAGTACTTC. Full variable domain (remainder filled in from reference TRBV19 and TRBJ2-7): DGGITQSPKYLFRKEGQNVTLSCEQNLNHDAMYWYRQDPGQGLRLIYYSQIVNDFQKGDIAEGYSVSREKKESFPLTVTSAQKNPTAFYLCASSRTSGRRPYEQYFGPGTRLTVT.

The J gene is TRBJ1-5, the V gene TRBV27; maybe TRBD1 (6 bases). V gave up 8 bases and J gave up 7 bases, with 12 bases separating them. CDR1 and CDR2 from the germline V gene are MNHEY and SMNVEV (reference sequence). This CDR3 region has 12 residues. CDR3 bases: TGTGCCAGCCGGGGGGGCAGACAGCCCCAGCATTTT. Translation gives CASRGGRQPQHF.

The J gene is TRBJ2-1, the V gene TRBV9; maybe TRBD1 (5 bases). This CDR3 comprises 15 residues. Trimming pared 0 bases from V and 8 bases from J, leaving 15 bases between. Germline assignment: CDR1 SGDLS and CDR2 YYNGEE. The CDR3 nucleotides read TGTGCCAGCAGCGTAGGAGACAGAGAGAGGCATGAGCAGTTCTTC. Protein: CASSVGDRERHEQFF.

This sequence joins TRBV6-5 and TRBJ1-2; D may be TRBD1 (5 bases). Germline CDR1 reads MNHEY; CDR2 reads SVGAGI. The CDR3 runs 15 residues. V was cut by 0 bases and J by 5 bases, with 13 bases left in between. This chain's CDR3 is CASSYSRLGEYGYTF. The CDR3 nucleotides are TGTGCCAGCAGTTACTCGCGTCTGGGGGAATATGGCTACACCTTC.

This chain links TRBV5-6 with TRBJ2-3; D is uncertain. Trimming stripped 1 base from V and 4 bases from J, with 13 bases between. The CDR3 consists of 15 residues. The germline CDR1 and CDR2 sequences are SGHDT and YYEEEE. As DNA, the CDR3 is TGTGCCAGCAGCTTGCCCGGTTTTAGGTCAGATACGCAGTATTTT. As protein: CASSLPGFRSDTQYF.